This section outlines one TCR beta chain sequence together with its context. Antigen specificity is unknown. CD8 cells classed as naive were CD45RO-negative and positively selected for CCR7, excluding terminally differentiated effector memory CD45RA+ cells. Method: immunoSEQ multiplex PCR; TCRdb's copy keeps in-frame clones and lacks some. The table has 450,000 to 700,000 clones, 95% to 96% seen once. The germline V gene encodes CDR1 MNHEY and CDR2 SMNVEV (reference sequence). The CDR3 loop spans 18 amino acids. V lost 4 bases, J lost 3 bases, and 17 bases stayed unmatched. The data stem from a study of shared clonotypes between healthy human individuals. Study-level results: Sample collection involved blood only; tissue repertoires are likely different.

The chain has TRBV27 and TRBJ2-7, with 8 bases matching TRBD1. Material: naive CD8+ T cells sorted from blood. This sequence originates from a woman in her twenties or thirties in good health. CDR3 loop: CASSSPVLRTGSDYEQYF. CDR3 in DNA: TGTGCCAGCAGTTCCCCGGTTCTCAGGACAGGGTCTGACTACGAGCAGTACTTC.